The 8 T cell receptor beta chains presented below share a single source sample, sequenced in a study of cytomegalovirus exposure and HLA in healthy donors. The PCR made use of 60 Vbeta and 13 Jbeta primers. Data came from immunoSEQ multiplex PCR; TCRdb stores just in-frame clones and leaves some out. The sample holds roughly 160,000 clones, roughly 75% seen once. Sequenced material: PBMCs. These receptors all come from a female donor in good health and CMV-seronegative.

This clone was seen a handful of times. The CDR3 is CASSSGSYGYTF. CDR3 sequence (DNA): TGTGCCAGCAGCTCAGGGTCCTATGGCTACACCTTC. V is TRBV6-5 and J is TRBJ1-2; tentatively, D is TRBD1 (5 bases). Germline V CDR1 and CDR2: MNHEY, SVGAGI. This CDR3 is 12 amino acids long. Trimming took off 6 bases at V and 4 bases at J, with 9 bases between the two ends.

This clone was counted many times. This chain joins TRBV6-4 and TRBJ2-3; 10 nucleotides agree with TRBD2. The CDR3 loop spans 15 amino acids. J was trimmed by 5 bases and V by 4 bases; bases with no gene match: 6. Germline V gene data show CDR1 as MRHNA and CDR2 as SNTAGT. CDR3 sequence: CASSASAGGGDTQYF. In nucleotides, the CDR3 is TGTGCCAGCAGTGCCTCAGCGGGGGGGGGAGATACGCAGTATTTT.

The rearrangement uses TRBV6-5 and TRBJ2-3; possible D gene TRBD2, 6 bases. The CDR3 has 15 amino acids. V was pared by 6 bases and J by 1 base, with 14 bases between. CDR1 and CDR2 (germline): MNHEY, SVGAGI. The CDR3: CASREGPRGTDTQYF. In DNA, the CDR3 is TGTGCCAGCAGGGAGGGCCCGAGAGGCACAGATACGCAGTATTTT.

The V and J genes are TRBV19 and TRBJ1-4; D might be TRBD1 (5 bases). The CDR3 contains 14 residues. Germline CDR1 is LNHDA and CDR2 is SQIVND (reference sequence). With 7 bases removed from V and 5 bases from J, the gap between germline ends came to 14 bases. CDR3 protein: CASTNRQGNEKLFF. For the CDR3, the DNA is TGTGCCAGTACTAACCGGCAGGGCAATGAAAAACTGTTTTTT.

CDR3 sequence: CASSRSRGGSYNEQFF. The CDR3 coding sequence is TGTGCCAGCAGCAGGTCGCGGGGGGGCTCCTACAATGAGCAGTTCTTC. The chain couples TRBV9 to TRBJ2-1; 9 positions agree with TRBD2. The CDR3 totals 16 residues. From germline, CDR1 is SGDLS and CDR2 YYNGEE. J lost 0 bases, V lost 4 bases, and 5 bases had no gene match.

The genes are TRBV5-6 and TRBJ1-6; the D is unclear. The length of the CDR3 is 14 residues. V lost 3 bases and J 9 bases, leaving 13 bases between the germline ends. CDR1 SGHDT and CDR2 YYEEEE come from the germline V gene. In DNA form, the CDR3 reads TGTGCCAGCAGCTCCGGAGGCCGAGGTTCACCCCTCCACTTT. Translating gives CASSSGGRGSPLHF.

The chain combines TRBV25-1 with TRBJ2-7; D uncertain. The CDR3 loop spans 14 amino acids. The V gene's germline CDR1 is MGHDK and CDR2 SYGVNS. V was clipped by 4 bases and J by 1 base, with 11 bases between them. DNA for the CDR3: TGTGCCAGCAGTGGAGGTTCAGCATCCTACGAGCAGTACTTC. This encodes CASSGGSASYEQYF.

This chain connects TRBV4-1 to TRBJ2-5; D is perhaps TRBD2 (6 bases). Trimming left V 4 bases short and J 3 bases short, with 9 bases between. Germline values: CDR1 MGHRA, CDR2 YSYEKL. There are 13 residues in the CDR3. CDR3 in DNA: TGCGCCAGCAGCCCGTGGGGGGAAGAGACCCAGTACTTC. As protein: CASSPWGEETQYF.